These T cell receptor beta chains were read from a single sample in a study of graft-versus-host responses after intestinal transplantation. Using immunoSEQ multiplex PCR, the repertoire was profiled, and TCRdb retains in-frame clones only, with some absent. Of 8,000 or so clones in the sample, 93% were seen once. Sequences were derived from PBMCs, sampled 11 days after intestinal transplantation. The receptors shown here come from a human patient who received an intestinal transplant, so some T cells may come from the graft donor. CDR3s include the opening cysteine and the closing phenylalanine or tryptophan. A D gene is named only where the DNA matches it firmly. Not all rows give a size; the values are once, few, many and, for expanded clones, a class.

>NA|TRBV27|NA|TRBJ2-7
CASTPGVRGNEQYF
TGTGCCAGCACCCCTGGCGTCAGGGGCAACGAGCAGTACTTC
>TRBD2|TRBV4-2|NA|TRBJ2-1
CASSQELLRERNNEQFF
TGTGCCAGCAGCCAAGAACTCTTGCGGGAGAGGAACAATGAGCAGTTCTTC
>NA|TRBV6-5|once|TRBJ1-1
CASSYLRGRGDPEAFF
TGTGCCAGCAGTTACTTGAGAGGCAGGGGAGACCCTGAAGCTTTCTTT
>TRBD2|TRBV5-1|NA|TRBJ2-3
CASSPREGHPAGADTQYF
TGCGCCAGCAGCCCTAGGGAGGGGCACCCTGCAGGAGCAGATACGCAGTATTTT
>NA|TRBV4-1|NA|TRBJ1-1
CASSQGWPFLNTEAFF
TGCGCCAGCAGCCAAGGATGGCCCTTCCTGAACACTGAAGCTTTCTTT
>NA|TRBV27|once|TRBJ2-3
CASSSGLTMNTQYF
TGTGCCAGCAGTTCGGGACTGACTATGAATACGCAGTATTTT
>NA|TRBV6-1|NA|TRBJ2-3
CASSAYAGATDTQYF
TGTGCCAGCAGCGCATATGCAGGGGCTACAGATACGCAGTATTTT
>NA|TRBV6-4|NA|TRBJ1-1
CASSDWQMNTEAFF
TGTGCCAGCAGTGACTGGCAAATGAACACTGAAGCTTTCTTT
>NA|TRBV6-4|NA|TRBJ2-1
CASSEYLWGTRGSIYNEQFF
TGTGCCAGCAGTGAATACCTTTGGGGGACCAGGGGCTCTATCTACAATGAGCAGTTCTTC
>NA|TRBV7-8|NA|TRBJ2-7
CASSPSISYEQYF
TGTGCCAGCAGCCCGAGTATCTCCTACGAGCAGTACTTC
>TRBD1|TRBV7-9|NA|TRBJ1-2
CASSLVGTDYGYTF
TGTGCCAGCAGCTTAGTGGGGACAGACTATGGCTACACCTTC